This TCR beta chain comes out of a study of blood T cell repertoires in COVID-19. In germline, CDR1 is LGHNA, CDR2 YNFKEQ. This CDR3 has 14 residues. V lost 4 bases and J lost 4, with 13 bases in between. Assay: immunoSEQ multiplex PCR; the TCRdb copy retains only in-frame clones and omits some. This table holds around 100,000 clones, around 84% found once. Sequenced sample: peripheral blood. This TCR derives from a human donor in a cohort sampled during active COVID-19. The chain links TRBV4-2 to TRBJ1-2, with D maybe TRBD1 (6 bases). DNA for the CDR3: TGTGCCAGCAGCCTTGGGGGCGGGAGCTATGGCTACACCTTC. It codes for CASSLGGGSYGYTF.